The 6 T cell receptor beta chains below were found in one sample sequenced in a study of blood T cell repertoires in COVID-19. Method: immunoSEQ multiplex PCR; TCRdb's copy keeps in-frame clones and lacks some. This sample has over 100,000 clones, with 70% to 90% found just once. Material: peripheral blood. The receptors originated from a man aged 50 to 59 with active COVID-19.

The V and J genes are TRBV18 and TRBJ1-5; D not certain. Germline-derived CDR1 and CDR2 are KGHSH and LQKENI. The V gene lost 3 bases and the J gene lost 4 bases, with 10 bases spanning the gap. The CDR3 has 14 amino acids. CDR3 sequence reads: CASSPQYLNQPQHF. CDR3 sequence (DNA): TGTGCCAGCTCACCCCAATACTTAAATCAGCCCCAGCATTTT.

The V call is TRBV5-4, the J call TRBJ2-7; 7 positions agree with TRBD2. From germline, CDR1 is SGHNT and CDR2 YYREEE (reference sequence). This CDR3 has 15 residues. Trimming at V came to 0 bases and at J to 2 bases, leaving 5 bases not matched to a gene. In DNA form, the CDR3 reads TGTGCCAGCAGCTTGGGCGGGGGAGAGACCTACGAGCAGTACTTC. Encoded protein: CASSLGGGETYEQYF.

A word on this clone: This specimen includes other DNA sequences encoding the same CDR3. The chain has TRBV4-1 and TRBJ1-2; 10 bases fit TRBD1. There are 16 residues in the CDR3. Germline V lookup: CDR1 MGHRA, CDR2 YSYEKL. The V and J ends lost 2 bases and 7 bases, in that order; junction bases with no gene match: 10. The CDR3 spells CASSQPSRDRGGGYTF. The CDR3 DNA reads as TGCGCCAGCAGCCAACCCTCCCGGGACAGGGGAGGTGGCTACACCTTC.

This chain uses TRBV6-5 with TRBJ1-4; 8 bases map to TRBD1. The CDR3 is 14 residues long. Per the germline V gene, CDR1 is MNHEY and CDR2 is SVGAGI. The junction had 4 bases not matched to a gene; V was cut back by 6 bases and J by 4 bases. DNA of the CDR3: TGTGCCAGCAGCGGGACAGGACTTAATGAAAAACTGTTTTTT. Translated: CASSGTGLNEKLFF.

V usage is TRBV11-2 and J usage is TRBJ2-1; TRBD2 agrees at 7 bases. CDR3 length: 16 amino acids. Per germline, CDR1 SGHAT and CDR2 FQNNGV. V lost 1 base, J lost 5 bases, and 8 bases stayed unmatched. CDR3 residues: CASSLAGGTKHNEQFF. The CDR3 DNA is TGTGCCAGCAGCTTAGCGGGGGGAACGAAACACAATGAGCAGTTCTTC.

This chain links TRBV5-6 with TRBJ2-2; 7 positions agree with TRBD2. Germline CDR1 is SGHDT and CDR2 is YYEEEE. The CDR3 runs 15 residues. With 1 base clipped from V and 5 bases from J, the junction kept 5 bases outside the gene matches. CDR3 sequence (DNA): TGTGCCAGCAGCTTGCCTCAGGGAGGGACCGGGGAGCTGTTTTTT. Its protein product is CASSLPQGGTGELFF.